There are a few counts of the clone carrying this T cell receptor (beta chain). No antigen is known for it. The data were obtained in a study of cytomegalovirus exposure and HLA in healthy donors. Study results and limitations: Across donors, most TCRs were seen rarely, yet some public ones were widespread.

Vbeta (60) and Jbeta (13) primers were used in the PCR. Authors' analysis steps: In a later analysis, about 11 million of 83 million or so unique beta chains occurred in at least two donors. Here immunoSEQ multiplex PCR was the method, and the copy in TCRdb shows in-frame clones only, minus some. The DNA was the basis for D and trimming; V, J and clone size are from that table. The repertoire holds roughly 290,000 clones, with 80% as singletons. J gave up 6 bases and V 6 bases, and 5 bases lay outside the gene matches. The CDR3 totals 13 residues. Per the germline V gene, CDR1 is WNHNN and CDR2 is SYGVQD (reference sequence).

The TCR sequence derives from a girl aged 2 to 9 in good health and CMV-seronegative. The sequencing input was PBMCs. The chain carries TRBV10-1 and TRBJ2-7, with 10 nucleotides matching TRBD1. CDR3: CASSSGQGTEQYF. The CDR3 DNA reads as TGCGCCAGCAGCTCGGGACAGGGGACCGAGCAGTACTTC.